This TCR beta chain was recovered during a study of blood T cells in healthy people across ages. A second PCR of roughly 7 to 11 cycles used a sample-barcoded 5' primer and a J-beta primer mix. TCRdb fed the 5' RACE reads into MiXCR, producing one record per CDR3 protein. The sample shows some 1.4 million distinct CDR3 sequences, roughly 40% of them seen only once. V was cut by 5 bases and J by 2 bases, with 14 bases left in between. Germline V gives CDR1 MNHNS, CDR2 SASEGT. This CDR3 contains 15 residues. The chain combines TRBV6-1 with TRBJ2-3, with D unclear. The clonotype was recovered from a woman younger than 35 in good health. The specimen was blood. As DNA, the CDR3 is TGTGCCAGCAGTAAGAGACTCGACCCCACAGATACGCAGTATTTT. It translates to CASSKRLDPTDTQYF.